The 32 T cell receptor beta chains reported below all come from one sample, sequenced in a study of regulatory T cells in long-lasting Graves disease. TCR beta libraries were built with iRepertoire HTBI primers and Arm-PCR of CDR3 regions. Each CDR3 protein is one row after TCRdb ran MiXCR on the multiplex PCR reads. The data show around 460,000 distinct CDR3 sequences, less than 25% seen once. The time point denotes: persistent/refractory GD, antithyroid drugs over 5 years with positive TRAb. The TCR library was made from RNA extracted from PBMCs. Source: peripheral blood mononuclear cells (PBMCs), taken when the disease was refractory, from a patient treated with antithyroid drugs. Source of these receptors: a female donor with Graves disease.

This clonotype was counted ten times or more. The V call is TRBV7-2, the J call TRBJ1-5; D not certain. CDR1 SGHTA and CDR2 FQGNSA come from the germline V gene. The ends were cut back, 2 bases at V and 0 bases at J, with 8 bases in the middle. This CDR3 region has 15 residues. DNA of the CDR3: TGTGCCAGCAGCTTAAGCCCATTTAGCAATCAGCCCCAGCATTTT. The encoded protein is CASSLSPFSNQPQHF. The complete variable domain, with remaining parts taken from reference TRBV7-2 and TRBJ1-5, reads GAGVSQSPSNKVTEKGKDVELRCDPISGHTALYWYRQSLGQGLEFLIYFQGNSAPDKSGLPSDRFSAERTGGSVSTLTIQRTQQEDSAVYLCASSLSPFSNQPQHFGDGTRLSIL.

The sample holds a few counts of this clonotype. The chain has TRBV25-1 and TRBJ1-4; weak D call: TRBD1 (6 bases). Germline V gives CDR1 MGHDK, CDR2 SYGVNS. Trimming took off 6 bases at V and 5 bases at J, with 13 bases between the two ends. The CDR3 runs 14 residues. This chain's CDR3 is CASSPAGGNEKLFF. The CDR3 region has the DNA TGTGCCAGCAGCCCGGCGGGGGGCAATGAAAAACTGTTTTTT.

This clonotype was detected ten times or more. The chain joins TRBV7-2 to TRBJ1-4, with no clear D. V was pared by 5 bases and J by 8 bases, with 18 bases between. The germline V gene encodes CDR1 SGHTA and CDR2 FQGNSA. The CDR3 spans 15 residues. This CDR3 is CASSLGVQRGEKLFF. The CDR3 nucleotides read TGTGCCAGCAGCCTGGGAGTCCAGCGAGGAGAAAAACTGTTTTTT.

Worth noting for this clonotype: Being one base from a much bigger clone, this may be a read error. The chain uses TRBV2 and TRBJ2-7; 8 bases align to TRBD1. Germline V CDR1 and CDR2: SNHLY, FYNNEI. This CDR3 has 15 amino acids. Germline trimming cut 7 bases from V and 6 bases from J; bases unmatched to any gene: 14. Written as DNA, the CDR3 is TGTGCCAGCATGAAGTACGGGACAGGAGGCGTCGAGCAGTACTTC. Encoded protein: CASMKYGTGGVEQYF.

J is TRBJ2-7 and V is TRBV25-1; D uncertain. The CDR3 length is 11 residues. Between the trimmed V and J ends, which lost 5 bases and 7 bases, there was a span of 9 bases. Per germline, CDR1 MGHDK and CDR2 SYGVNS. The CDR3 spells CASSSPREQYF. In DNA form, the CDR3 reads TGTGCCAGCAGTTCCCCGAGAGAGCAGTACTTC.

This clonotype was picked up many times. V and J are TRBV6-1 and TRBJ2-7; D gene ambiguous. V gave up 6 bases and J gave up 3 bases, with 15 bases separating them. The CDR3 spans 14 residues. Germline V gene sequence: CDR1 MNHNS, CDR2 SASEGT. The CDR3 coding sequence is TGTGCCAGCAGGTCTGTTGGGCCCAACTACGAGCAGTACTTC. Residues: CASRSVGPNYEQYF.

The V and J genes are TRBV25-1 and TRBJ2-7, with 7 bases that match TRBD2. CDR1 is MGHDK and CDR2 is SYGVNS in the germline V gene. This CDR3 contains 14 residues. Trimming at V came to 1 base and at J to 6 bases, leaving 6 bases not matched to a gene. CDR3 region: CASSEWGGTLEQYF. The CDR3 DNA is TGTGCCAGCAGTGAATGGGGGGGGACCCTCGAGCAGTACTTC.

This clonotype appeared many times. V gene TRBV20-1 combines with J gene TRBJ2-5, with D perhaps TRBD2 (5 bases). Trimming cost V 5 bases and J 3 bases, with 10 bases left between them. The CDR3 loop spans 12 amino acids. Germline values: CDR1 DFQATT, CDR2 SNEGSKA (reference sequence). As DNA, the CDR3 is TGCAGTGCTGGCCCCGGGGAAGAGACCCAGTACTTC. It translates to CSAGPGEETQYF.

This clonotype was picked up a small number of times. V is TRBV5-1 and J is TRBJ2-7; D unresolved. Trimming pared 0 bases from V and 2 bases from J, leaving 9 bases between. CDR1 is SGHRS and CDR2 is YFSETQ in the germline V gene. CDR3 size: 14 residues. CDR3 residues: CASSLGAQTYEQYF. DNA of the CDR3: TGCGCCAGCAGCTTGGGAGCGCAGACCTACGAGCAGTACTTC.

The gene calls are TRBV2 and TRBJ2-1; unclear D gene. Germline V gene sequence: CDR1 SNHLY, CDR2 FYNNEI. V lost 5 bases and J lost 8, with 13 bases in between. CDR3 length equals 13 residues. Written as DNA, the CDR3 is TGTGCCAGCAGTCCCTCACCCGAGGATGAGCAGTTCTTC. It is translated as CASSPSPEDEQFF.

The chain employs TRBV7-3 and TRBJ2-1, with D uncertain. The V end was cut by 1 base, the J end by 0 bases, with 7 bases between. The CDR3 has 15 residues. Germline loops: CDR1 SGHTA, CDR2 FQGTGA. CDR3 region: CASSLSSSSYNEQFF. For the CDR3, the DNA is TGTGCCAGCAGCTTAAGTTCTAGCTCCTACAATGAGCAGTTCTTC.

The chain uses TRBV6-2 or TRBV6-3 and TRBJ2-3; D might be TRBD2 (6 bases). The CDR3 sequence is 15 residues long. The germline V gene encodes CDR1 MNHEY and CDR2 SVGEGT. Trimming stripped 5 bases from V and 2 bases from J, with 14 bases between. Written as DNA, the CDR3 is TGTGCCAGCAGTCGACCGGGACTCACCACAGATACGCAGTATTTT. This translates into CASSRPGLTTDTQYF.

The rearrangement uses TRBV7-9 and TRBJ1-2; D not resolved. Between the trimmed V and J ends, which lost 5 bases and 8 bases, there was a span of 12 bases. Per the germline V gene, CDR1 is SEHNR and CDR2 is FQNEAQ (reference sequence). There are 12 residues in the CDR3. CDR3 coding DNA: TGTGCCAGCAGCCCCCTCCCTCGAGGCTACACCTTC. As protein: CASSPLPRGYTF.

This chain links TRBV19 with TRBJ1-6, with 11 bases that match TRBD1. Losses at the gene ends were 3 bases for V and 10 bases for J; bases not matched to a gene: 5. CDR1 and CDR2 from the germline V gene are LNHDA and SQIVND (reference sequence). This CDR3 has 15 residues. The CDR3 bases are TGTGCCAGTAGTATCTCCGGGACAGGGGGATCACCCCTCCACTTT. Translating it yields CASSISGTGGSPLHF.

This clonotype has just a few counts. The chain carries TRBV7-9 and TRBJ1-4; D remains unclear. The CDR3 spans 13 residues. Trimming removed 10 bases at V and 0 bases at J, with 9 bases between. The V gene's germline CDR1 is SEHNR and CDR2 FQNEAQ (reference sequence). The chain's CDR3 is CAIDGATNEKLFF. The CDR3 DNA reads as TGTGCCATAGACGGTGCAACTAATGAAAAACTGTTTTTT.

This clonotype was counted many times. This chain links TRBV6-1 with TRBJ1-1; 8 nucleotides match TRBD1. CDR3 length: 15 amino acids. Germline V gene lookup returns CDR1 MNHNS and CDR2 SASEGT. V was pared by 8 bases and J by 0 bases, with 8 bases of the junction left unmatched. In DNA form, the CDR3 reads TGTGCCAGCTACGGGACAGGCAAGATGAACACTGAAGCTTTCTTT. Protein: CASYGTGKMNTEAFF.

The genes are TRBV24-1 and TRBJ2-2; D unclear. Trimming stripped 5 bases from V and 7 bases from J, with 10 bases between. Germline-derived CDR1 and CDR2 are KGHDR and SFDVKD. There are 13 residues in the CDR3. The CDR3 sequence: CATSARWDGELFF. The CDR3 nucleotides read TGTGCCACCAGTGCACGATGGGACGGGGAGCTGTTTTTT.

In its sample, this clonotype was seen many times. This chain links TRBV12-3 or TRBV12-4 with TRBJ1-2; 7 bases map to TRBD1. V lost 5 bases and J lost 14; bases outside the gene matches: 14. The CDR3 has 13 amino acids. As DNA, the CDR3 is TGTGCCAGCAGTCGCCGACAGGGAGAGGTGAGGACCTTC. Translating it yields CASSRRQGEVRTF.

This clonotype was recorded only once. The V and J genes are TRBV5-1 and TRBJ1-2; unclear D gene. Looked up from germline, CDR1 is SGHRS and CDR2 is YFSETQ. The ends were cut back, 1 base at V and 6 bases at J, with 7 bases in the middle. The CDR3 spans 12 residues. In DNA, the CDR3 is TGCGCCAGCAGCTTGTACGGGAATGGCTACACCTTC. Protein product: CASSLYGNGYTF.

In its sample, this clonotype was seen a few times. The chain uses TRBV11-2 and TRBJ2-7; possibly TRBD2 for D (5 bases). The V and J ends lost 5 bases and 4 bases respectively, with 30 bases between them. The CDR3 spans 19 residues. CDR1 SGHAT and CDR2 FQNNGV come from the germline V gene. In DNA form, the CDR3 reads TGTGCCAGCAGCCTCGGACTGTCTCCCACGACCCCCATCCGATACGAGCAGTACTTC. Translation: CASSLGLSPTTPIRYEQYF.

The rearrangement joins TRBV28 to TRBJ1-1, with a tentative D call TRBD1 (5 bases). CDR1 is MDHEN, CDR2 SYDVKM, per germline. This CDR3 is 13 amino acids long. V lost 7 bases to trimming and J lost 9 bases, with 18 bases between them. The CDR3 reads CASIGTAQVKAFF. CDR3 nucleotides: TGTGCCAGCATCGGGACCGCCCAAGTCAAAGCTTTCTTT.

The sample holds a few counts of this clonotype. This chain joins TRBV9 and TRBJ2-2; D is perhaps TRBD2 (7 bases). This CDR3 has 15 residues. Per the germline V gene, CDR1 is SGDLS and CDR2 is YYNGEE. V lost 4 bases and J lost 4, with 14 bases in between. The CDR3 spells CASSLGGGATGELFF. The CDR3 DNA follows: TGTGCCAGCAGCCTAGGGGGGGGGGCCACCGGGGAGCTGTTTTTT.

This clonotype appeared many times. This rearrangement joins TRBV12-3 or TRBV12-4 to TRBJ1-2; D is uncertain. This CDR3 has 13 amino acids. Trimming stripped 6 bases from V and 5 bases from J, with 13 bases between. In DNA, the CDR3 is TGTGCCAGCAGCCCTGGACCTGGTTATGGCTACACCTTC. As protein: CASSPGPGYGYTF.

This clonotype came up many times. J is TRBJ2-7 and V is TRBV6-2 or TRBV6-3, with 8 nucleotides matching TRBD1. J gave up 2 bases and V 2 bases, and 2 bases lay outside the gene matches. This CDR3 is built from 14 residues. Germline V gene lookup returns CDR1 MNHEY and CDR2 SVGEGT. The CDR3 sequence is CASSYEQGAYEQYF. The DNA of the CDR3 is TGTGCCAGCAGTTACGAACAGGGGGCCTACGAGCAGTACTTC.

This clonotype was seen a handful of times. The genes are TRBV30 and TRBJ2-5; 11 bases are shared with TRBD2. This CDR3 contains 15 residues. J lost 5 bases, V lost 0 bases, and 5 bases had no gene match. Germline V lookup: CDR1 GTSNPN, CDR2 SVGIG (reference sequence). CDR3 region: CAWSVSSGGGETQYF. CDR3 nucleotides: TGTGCCTGGAGTGTCAGTAGCGGGGGGGGGGAGACCCAGTACTTC.

The chain has TRBV3-1 and TRBJ1-1; perhaps TRBD1 as D (5 bases). CDR3 length equals 17 residues. V lost 1 base to trimming and J lost 2 bases, with 17 bases between them. Germline loops: CDR1 LGHDT, CDR2 YNNKEL (reference sequence). The CDR3 nucleotides are TGTGCCAGCAGCCAAGGCAGGGCATTTGGGGTAAACACTGAAGCTTTCTTT. The encoded protein is CASSQGRAFGVNTEAFF.

This clonotype turned up a few times. V gene TRBV5-1 combines with J gene TRBJ1-1; possibly TRBD1 for D (5 bases). The CDR3 length is 15 residues. The germline V gene encodes CDR1 SGHRS and CDR2 YFSETQ. The V gene lost 3 bases and the J gene lost 0 bases, with 12 bases spanning the gap. The CDR3 DNA is TGCGCCAGCAGCTCCGGGGGGGTCATGAACACTGAAGCTTTCTTT. It translates to CASSSGGVMNTEAFF.

The chain couples TRBV24-1 to TRBJ1-1, with a weak D call TRBD1 (5 bases). Trimming cost V 1 base and J 1 base, with 18 bases left between them. The CDR3 contains 18 residues. Per the germline V gene, CDR1 is KGHDR and CDR2 is SFDVKD. This chain's CDR3 is CATSDLGQGWRKNTEAFF. CDR3 nucleotide sequence: TGTGCCACCAGTGATTTAGGGCAGGGATGGCGGAAGAACACTGAAGCTTTCTTT.

This clonotype was counted a few times. This chain uses TRBV5-6 with TRBJ1-1, with D hard to call. Looked up from germline, CDR1 is SGHDT and CDR2 is YYEEEE. This CDR3 comprises 15 residues. Trimming shortened V by 0 bases and J by 0 bases, and 9 bases separated the two germline ends. CDR3 coding DNA: TGTGCCAGCAGCTTGGGGGCCAGCTTGAACACTGAAGCTTTCTTT. It is translated as CASSLGASLNTEAFF.

Note on this clonotype: Possible read error: a much larger clone is one base away. In DNA form, the CDR3 reads TGTGCCAGCATAGGGCAGAGGGAAACTGAAGCTTTCTTT. Its protein is CASIGQRETEAFF. The chain couples TRBV28 to TRBJ1-1; D not certain. The V gene lost 7 bases and the J gene lost 5 bases, with 14 bases spanning the gap. The V gene's germline CDR1 is MDHEN and CDR2 SYDVKM. CDR3 length equals 13 residues.

Ten or more counts support this clonotype. This chain joins TRBV7-2 and TRBJ1-1; D perhaps matches TRBD1 (6 bases). The germline V and J ends were trimmed by 5 bases and 1 base, with 14 bases remaining between them. Germline loops: CDR1 SGHTA, CDR2 FQGNSA. The CDR3 has 15 residues. The CDR3 sequence: CASSHLQGSNTEAFF. The CDR3 coding sequence is TGTGCCAGCAGCCATCTACAGGGATCGAACACTGAAGCTTTCTTT.

The rearrangement uses TRBV30 and TRBJ2-7; 14 bases map to TRBD2. The V segment lost 2 bases and the J segment 4 bases; nucleotides outside the gene matches: 4. Germline-derived CDR1 and CDR2 are GTSNPN and SVGIG (reference sequence). There are 15 residues in the CDR3. The CDR3 protein is CAWSLGTSGGYEQYF. CDR3 bases: TGTGCCTGGAGTCTTGGGACTAGCGGGGGATACGAGCAGTACTTC. Combining the CDR3 with reference TRBV30 and TRBJ2-7 gives the whole variable domain SQTIHQWPATLVQPVGSPLSLECTVEGTSNPNLYWYRQAAGRGLQLLFYSVGIGQISSEVPQNLSASRPQDRQFILSSKKLLLSDSGFYLCAWSLGTSGGYEQYFGPGTRLTVT.